Below are 4 T cell receptor beta chains sequenced from a single sample in a study of cytomegalovirus exposure and HLA in healthy donors. With 60 Vbeta and 13 Jbeta primers, the PCR was carried out. TCRdb keeps only in-frame clones here, not all; method: immunoSEQ multiplex PCR. The sample gives tens of thousands of clones, 78% of which show up once; approximately 1.6% is in the top ten. The material sequenced was PBMCs. The source is a man aged 35-49 years in good health and CMV-seronegative.

In nucleotides, the CDR3 is TGTGCCAGTAGTTGGGGTAGGGGGAATCAGCCCCAGCATTTT. Translation gives CASSWGRGNQPQHF. The chain couples TRBV19 to TRBJ1-5, with D maybe TRBD1 (6 bases). There are 14 residues in the CDR3. Germline V CDR1 and CDR2: LNHDA, SQIVND (reference sequence). Trimming stripped 5 bases from V and 4 bases from J, with 12 bases between.

V is TRBV27 and J is TRBJ2-7, with D uncertain. With 3 bases removed from V and 3 bases from J, the gap between germline ends came to 12 bases. Per germline, CDR1 MNHEY and CDR2 SMNVEV (reference sequence). The length of the CDR3 is 14 residues. The CDR3 here is CASSFEVSNYEQYF. The CDR3 DNA reads as TGTGCCAGCAGTTTTGAGGTTTCGAACTACGAGCAGTACTTC.

V usage is TRBV10-3 and J usage is TRBJ1-1, with D hard to call. Germline V CDR1 and CDR2: ENHRY, SYGVKD. This CDR3 contains 15 residues. Trimming removed 2 bases at V and 1 base at J, with 11 bases between. This CDR3 is CAISEMGEANTEAFF. In DNA, the CDR3 is TGTGCCATCAGTGAGATGGGTGAGGCGAACACTGAAGCTTTCTTT.

V is TRBV4-2 and J is TRBJ2-5; maybe TRBD2 (5 bases). V shed 4 bases and J shed 0 bases, with 9 bases lying between them. The germline gives CDR1 LGHNA, CDR2 YNFKEQ. CDR3 length: 14 amino acids. The CDR3 protein is CASSLWRNQETQYF. The DNA of the CDR3 is TGTGCCAGCAGCCTCTGGAGGAACCAAGAGACCCAGTACTTC.